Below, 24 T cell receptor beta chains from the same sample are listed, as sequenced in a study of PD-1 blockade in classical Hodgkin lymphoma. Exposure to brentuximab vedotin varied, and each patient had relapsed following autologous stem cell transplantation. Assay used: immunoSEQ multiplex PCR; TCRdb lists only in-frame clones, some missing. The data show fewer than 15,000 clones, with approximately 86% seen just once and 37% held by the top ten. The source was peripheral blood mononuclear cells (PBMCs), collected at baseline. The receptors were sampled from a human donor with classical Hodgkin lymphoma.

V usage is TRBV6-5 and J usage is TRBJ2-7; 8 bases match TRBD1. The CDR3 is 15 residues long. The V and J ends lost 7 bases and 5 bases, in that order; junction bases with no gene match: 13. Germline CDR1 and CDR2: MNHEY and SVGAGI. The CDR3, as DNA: TGTGCCAGCACCCTAGGACAGACAGGGGCCGACGAGCAGTACTTC. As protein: CASTLGQTGADEQYF.

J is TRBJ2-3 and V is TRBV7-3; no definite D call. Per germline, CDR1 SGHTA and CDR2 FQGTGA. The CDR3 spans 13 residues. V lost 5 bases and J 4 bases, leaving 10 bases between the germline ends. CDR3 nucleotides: TGTGCCAGCAGCCCCCGGGCGTCAGATACGCAGTATTTT. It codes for CASSPRASDTQYF.

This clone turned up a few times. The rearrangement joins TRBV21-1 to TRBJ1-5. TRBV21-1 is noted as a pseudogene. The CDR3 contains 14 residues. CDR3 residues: CASSGRLSNQPQHF. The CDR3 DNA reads TGTGCCAGTTCCGGACGTCTTAGCAATCAGCCCCAGCATTTT.

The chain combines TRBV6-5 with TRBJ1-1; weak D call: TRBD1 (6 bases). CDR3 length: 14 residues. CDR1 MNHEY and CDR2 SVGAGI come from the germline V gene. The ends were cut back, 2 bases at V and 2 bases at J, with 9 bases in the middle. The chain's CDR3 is CASSYGGANTEAFF. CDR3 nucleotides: TGTGCCAGCAGTTACGGGGGGGCTAACACTGAAGCTTTCTTT.

The CDR3 loop reads CAHSPAGSYNEQFF. Here the CDR3 DNA reads TGTGCCCATAGCCCAGCGGGCTCCTACAATGAGCAGTTCTTC. The chain combines TRBV10-3 with TRBJ2-1; TRBD2 might be the D (6 bases). The V gene's germline CDR1 is ENHRY and CDR2 SYGVKD. Trimming removed 11 bases at V and 0 bases at J, with 14 bases between. CDR3 length: 14 amino acids.

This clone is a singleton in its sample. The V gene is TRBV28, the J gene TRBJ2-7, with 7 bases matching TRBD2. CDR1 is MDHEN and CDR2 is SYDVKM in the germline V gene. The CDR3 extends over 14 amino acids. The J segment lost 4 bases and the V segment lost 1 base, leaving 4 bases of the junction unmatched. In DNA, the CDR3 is TGTGCCAGCAGTTTATTGCCGGGGGGATACGAGCAGTACTTC. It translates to CASSLLPGGYEQYF.

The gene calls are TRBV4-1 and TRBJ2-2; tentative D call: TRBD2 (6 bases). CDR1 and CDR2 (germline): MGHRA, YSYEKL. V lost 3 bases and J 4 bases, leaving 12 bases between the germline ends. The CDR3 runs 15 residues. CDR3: CASSQQGLFTGELFF. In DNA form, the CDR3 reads TGCGCCAGCAGCCAGCAGGGACTCTTCACCGGGGAGCTGTTTTTT.

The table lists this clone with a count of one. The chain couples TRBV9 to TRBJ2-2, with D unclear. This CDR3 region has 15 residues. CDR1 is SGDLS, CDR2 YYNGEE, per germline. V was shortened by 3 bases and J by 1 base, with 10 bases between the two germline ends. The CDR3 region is CASSAKFQNTGELFF. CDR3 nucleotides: TGTGCCAGCAGCGCCAAATTTCAGAACACCGGGGAGCTGTTTTTT.

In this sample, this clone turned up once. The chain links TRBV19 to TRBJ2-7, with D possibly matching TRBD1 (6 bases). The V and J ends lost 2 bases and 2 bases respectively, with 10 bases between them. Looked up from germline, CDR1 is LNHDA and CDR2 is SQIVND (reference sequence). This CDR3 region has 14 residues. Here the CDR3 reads CASSINQGPYEQYF. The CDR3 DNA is TGTGCCAGTAGTATAAATCAGGGGCCCTACGAGCAGTACTTC.

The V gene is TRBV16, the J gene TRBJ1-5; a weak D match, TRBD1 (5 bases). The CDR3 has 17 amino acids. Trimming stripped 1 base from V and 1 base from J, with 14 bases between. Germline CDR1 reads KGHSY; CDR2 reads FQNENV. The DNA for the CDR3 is TGTGCCAGCAGCCAATTATTACAGGACTTAAGCAATCAGCCCCAGCATTTT. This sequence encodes CASSQLLQDLSNQPQHF.

CDR3 sequence reads: CASSLDRLAGGDTQYF. The CDR3 DNA follows: TGTGCCAGCAGCTTAGACAGACTAGCGGGGGGAGATACGCAGTATTTT. The chain couples TRBV7-8 to TRBJ2-3; TRBD2 aligns across 13 bases. The CDR3 loop spans 16 amino acids. Germline loops: CDR1 SGHVS, CDR2 FQNEAQ. The junction had 3 bases not matched to a gene; V was cut back by 1 base and J by 5 bases.

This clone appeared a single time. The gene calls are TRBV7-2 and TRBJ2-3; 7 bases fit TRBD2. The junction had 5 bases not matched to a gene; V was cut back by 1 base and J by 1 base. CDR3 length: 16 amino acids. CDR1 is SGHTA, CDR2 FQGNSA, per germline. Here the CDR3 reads CASSLVGGRGTDTQYF. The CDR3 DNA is TGTGCCAGCAGCTTAGTTGGGGGGAGGGGCACAGATACGCAGTATTTT.

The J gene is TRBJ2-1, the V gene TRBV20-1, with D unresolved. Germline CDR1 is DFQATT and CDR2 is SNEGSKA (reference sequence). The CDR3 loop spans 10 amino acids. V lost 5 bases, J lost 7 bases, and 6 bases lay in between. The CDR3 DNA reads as TGCAGTGCTCAACAGAATGAGCAGTTCTTC. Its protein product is CSAQQNEQFF.

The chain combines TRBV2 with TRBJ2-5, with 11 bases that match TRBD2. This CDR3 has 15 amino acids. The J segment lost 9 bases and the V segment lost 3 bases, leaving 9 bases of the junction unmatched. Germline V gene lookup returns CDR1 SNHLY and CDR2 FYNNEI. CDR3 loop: CASSEASGGSVAQYF. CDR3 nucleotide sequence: TGTGCCAGCAGTGAGGCTAGCGGGGGGTCGGTGGCCCAGTACTTC. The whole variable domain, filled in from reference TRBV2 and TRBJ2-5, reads EPEVTQTPSHQVTQMGQEVILRCVPISNHLYFYWYRQILGQKVEFLVSFYNNEISEKSEIFDDQFSVERPDGSNFTLKIRSTKLEDSAMYFCASSEASGGSVAQYFGPGTRLLVL.

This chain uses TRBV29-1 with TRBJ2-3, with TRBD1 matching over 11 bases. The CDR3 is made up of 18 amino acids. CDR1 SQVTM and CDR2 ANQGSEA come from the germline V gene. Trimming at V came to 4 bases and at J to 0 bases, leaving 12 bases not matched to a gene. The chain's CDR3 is CSVVGDLDRGHSTDTQYF. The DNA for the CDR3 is TGCAGCGTTGTAGGAGACCTGGACAGGGGGCATAGCACAGATACGCAGTATTTT.

CDR3 bases: TGCGCCAGCAGCGGAAATCAGGGGGGGACTGAAGCTTTCTTT. It is translated as CASSGNQGGTEAFF. The V gene is TRBV5-1, the J gene TRBJ1-1; TRBD1 matches 7 bases. Germline V gene data show CDR1 as SGHRS and CDR2 as YFSETQ. The CDR3 totals 14 residues. Germline trimming cut 4 bases from V and 5 bases from J; bases unmatched to any gene: 8.

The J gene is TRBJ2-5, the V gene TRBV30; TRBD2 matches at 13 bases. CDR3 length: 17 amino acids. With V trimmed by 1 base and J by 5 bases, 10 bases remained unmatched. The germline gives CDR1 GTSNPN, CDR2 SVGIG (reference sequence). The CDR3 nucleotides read TGTGCCTGGAGTGGACTAGCGGGAGGCCAGGGGGTTGAGACCCAGTACTTC. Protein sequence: CAWSGLAGGQGVETQYF.

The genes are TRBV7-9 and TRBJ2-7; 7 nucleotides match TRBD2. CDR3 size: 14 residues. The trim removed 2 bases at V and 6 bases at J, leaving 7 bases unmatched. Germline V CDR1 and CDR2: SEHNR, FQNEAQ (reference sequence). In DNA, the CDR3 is TGTGCCAGCAGCTTAACAGCGGGAAGGGTCGAGCAGTACTTC. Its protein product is CASSLTAGRVEQYF.

CDR3 loop: CASSVSDRVYGYTF. For the CDR3, the DNA is TGTGCCAGCAGCGTCAGCGACAGGGTCTATGGCTACACCTTC. The rearrangement links TRBV9 to TRBJ1-2; TRBD1 agrees at 7 bases. The CDR3 has 14 residues. With V trimmed by 2 bases and J by 4 bases, 5 bases remained unmatched. Germline V gene lookup returns CDR1 SGDLS and CDR2 YYNGEE. Complete variable domain (other parts from reference TRBV9 and TRBJ1-2): DSGVTQTPKHLITATGQRVTLRCSPRSGDLSVYWYQQSLDQGLQFLIQYYNGEERAKGNILERFSAQQFPDLHSELNLSSLELGDSALYFCASSVSDRVYGYTFGSGTRLTVV.

In DNA form, the CDR3 reads TGTGCCAGCAGCGCTTCGACAGGGGCTGGGAATTCACCCCTCCACTTT. This encodes CASSASTGAGNSPLHF. The V gene is TRBV9, the J gene TRBJ1-6; 8 bases are shared with TRBD1. Germline V gene data show CDR1 as SGDLS and CDR2 as YYNGEE. V was pared by 3 bases and J by 7 bases, with 9 bases of the junction left unmatched. CDR3 size: 16 residues. The full variable domain, completed using reference TRBV9 and TRBJ1-6, is DSGVTQTPKHLITATGQRVTLRCSPRSGDLSVYWYQQSLDQGLQFLIQYYNGEERAKGNILERFSAQQFPDLHSELNLSSLELGDSALYFCASSASTGAGNSPLHFGNGTRLTVT.

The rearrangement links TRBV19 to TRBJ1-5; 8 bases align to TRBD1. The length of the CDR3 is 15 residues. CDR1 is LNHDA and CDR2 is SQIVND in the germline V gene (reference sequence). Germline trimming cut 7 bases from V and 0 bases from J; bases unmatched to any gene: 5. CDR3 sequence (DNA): TGTGCCAGTAAGGACAGGGAGTATAGCAATCAGCCCCAGCATTTT. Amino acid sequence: CASKDREYSNQPQHF.

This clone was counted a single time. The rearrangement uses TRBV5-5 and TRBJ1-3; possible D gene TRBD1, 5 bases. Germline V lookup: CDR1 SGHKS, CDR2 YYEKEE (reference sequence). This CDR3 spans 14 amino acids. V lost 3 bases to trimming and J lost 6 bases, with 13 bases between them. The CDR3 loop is CASSSGTTQNTIYF. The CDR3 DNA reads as TGTGCCAGCAGCTCCGGGACCACACAAAACACCATATATTTT. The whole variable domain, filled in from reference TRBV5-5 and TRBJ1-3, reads DAGVTQSPTHLIKTRGQQVTLRCSPISGHKSVSWYQQVLGQGPQFIFQYYEKEERGRGNFPDRFSARQFPNYSSELNVNALLLGDSALYLCASSSGTTQNTIYFGEGSWLTVV.

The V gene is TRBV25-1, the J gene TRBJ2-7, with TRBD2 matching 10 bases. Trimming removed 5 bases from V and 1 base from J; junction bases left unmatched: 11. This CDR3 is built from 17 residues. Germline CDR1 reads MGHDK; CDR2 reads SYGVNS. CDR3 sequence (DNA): TGTGCCAGCAGTCTTCACCCGGGACTAGCGAATTCCTACGAGCAGTACTTC. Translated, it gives CASSLHPGLANSYEQYF.

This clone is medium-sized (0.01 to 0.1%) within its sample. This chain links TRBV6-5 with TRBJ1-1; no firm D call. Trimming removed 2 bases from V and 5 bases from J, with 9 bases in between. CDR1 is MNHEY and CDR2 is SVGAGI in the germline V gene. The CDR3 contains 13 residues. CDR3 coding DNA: TGTGCCAGCAGTTACCGGGATACTACTGAAGCTTTCTTT. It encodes CASSYRDTTEAFF.